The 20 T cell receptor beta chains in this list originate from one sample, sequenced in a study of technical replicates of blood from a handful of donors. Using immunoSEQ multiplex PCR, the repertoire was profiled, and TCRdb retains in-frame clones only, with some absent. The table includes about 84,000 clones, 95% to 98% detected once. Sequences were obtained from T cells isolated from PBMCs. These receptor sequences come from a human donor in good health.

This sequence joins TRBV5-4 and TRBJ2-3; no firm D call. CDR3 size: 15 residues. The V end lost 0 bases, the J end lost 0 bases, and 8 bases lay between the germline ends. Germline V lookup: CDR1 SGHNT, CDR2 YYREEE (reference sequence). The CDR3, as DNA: TGTGCCAGCAGCTTGGATGCGGATAGCACAGATACGCAGTATTTT. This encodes CASSLDADSTDTQYF.

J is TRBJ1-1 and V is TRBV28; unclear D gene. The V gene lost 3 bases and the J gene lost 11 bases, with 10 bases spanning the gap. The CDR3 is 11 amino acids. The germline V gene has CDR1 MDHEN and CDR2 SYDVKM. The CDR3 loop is CASSFGGLAFF. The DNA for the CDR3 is TGTGCCAGCAGTTTCGGAGGGCTGGCTTTCTTT.

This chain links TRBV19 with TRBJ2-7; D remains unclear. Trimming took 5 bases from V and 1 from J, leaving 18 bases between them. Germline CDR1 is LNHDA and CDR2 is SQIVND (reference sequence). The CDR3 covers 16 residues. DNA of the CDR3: TGTGCCAGTAGTGACAACGAACCCGGCCCTTCCTACGAGCAGTACTTC. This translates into CASSDNEPGPSYEQYF.

The CDR3 region has the DNA TGTGCCAGCAGTGAAGCGACTTCCAGGGGTGATCAGCCCCAGCATTTT. Translation gives CASSEATSRGDQPQHF. The gene calls are TRBV6-1 and TRBJ1-5, with D possibly TRBD1 on 6 matching bases. CDR3 length equals 16 residues. V shed 0 bases and J shed 5 bases, with 14 bases lying between them. Germline CDR1 and CDR2: MNHNS and SASEGT.

CDR3 in DNA: TGTGCCAGCGGAGGACTAGGAGTGCATGAGCAGTTCTTC. It yields the protein CASGGLGVHEQFF. The chain is built from TRBV2 and TRBJ2-1; 7 bases fit TRBD2. The germline V gene encodes CDR1 SNHLY and CDR2 FYNNEI. V trimming: 8 bases; J trimming: 8 bases; junction bases outside the gene matches: 9. This CDR3 spans 13 amino acids.

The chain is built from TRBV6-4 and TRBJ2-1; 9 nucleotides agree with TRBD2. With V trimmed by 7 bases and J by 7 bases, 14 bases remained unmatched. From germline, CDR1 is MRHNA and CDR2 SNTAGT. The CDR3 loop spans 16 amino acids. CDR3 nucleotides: TGTGCCAGCACCACACCGTCCGCGGGAGGGCCTAATGAGCAGTTCTTC. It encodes CASTTPSAGGPNEQFF.

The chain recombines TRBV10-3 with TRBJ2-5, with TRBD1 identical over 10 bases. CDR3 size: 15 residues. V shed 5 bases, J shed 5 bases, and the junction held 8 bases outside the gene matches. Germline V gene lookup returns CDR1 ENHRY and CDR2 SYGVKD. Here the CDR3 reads CAISPSTGGRETQYF. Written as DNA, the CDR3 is TGTGCCATCAGTCCGTCGACAGGGGGCAGGGAGACCCAGTACTTC.

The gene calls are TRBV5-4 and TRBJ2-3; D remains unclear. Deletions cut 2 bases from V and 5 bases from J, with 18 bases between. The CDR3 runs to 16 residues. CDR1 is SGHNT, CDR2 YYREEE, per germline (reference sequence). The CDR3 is CASSFSGGGAVDTQYF. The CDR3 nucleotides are TGTGCCAGCAGCTTTTCCGGTGGCGGTGCGGTAGATACGCAGTATTTT.

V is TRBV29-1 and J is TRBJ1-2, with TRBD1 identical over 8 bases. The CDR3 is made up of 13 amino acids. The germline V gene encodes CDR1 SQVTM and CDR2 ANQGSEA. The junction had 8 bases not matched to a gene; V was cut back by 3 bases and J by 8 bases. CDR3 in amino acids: CSVERQGKEGYTF. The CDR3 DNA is TGCAGCGTTGAGAGACAGGGGAAAGAGGGCTACACCTTC. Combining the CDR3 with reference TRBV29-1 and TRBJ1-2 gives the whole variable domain SAVISQKPSRDICQRGTSLTIQCQVDSQVTMMFWYRQQPGQSLTLIATANQGSEATYESGFVIDKFPISRPNLTFSTLTVSNMSPEDSSIYLCSVERQGKEGYTFGSGTRLTVV.

In DNA, the CDR3 is TGTGCCATCAGTGAGTCGGGGGGGCTTAACTATGGCTACACCTTC. Translated, it gives CAISESGGLNYGYTF. V and J are TRBV10-3 and TRBJ1-2; possibly TRBD1 for D (6 bases). Germline V gene data show CDR1 as ENHRY and CDR2 as SYGVKD. Trimming removed 0 bases at V and 1 base at J, with 9 bases between. The CDR3 covers 15 residues.

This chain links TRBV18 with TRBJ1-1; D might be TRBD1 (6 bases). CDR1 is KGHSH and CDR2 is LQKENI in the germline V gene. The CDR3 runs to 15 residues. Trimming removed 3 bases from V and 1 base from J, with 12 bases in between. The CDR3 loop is CASSPSADRNTEAFF. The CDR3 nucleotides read TGTGCCAGCTCACCCTCTGCGGACAGGAACACTGAAGCTTTCTTT.

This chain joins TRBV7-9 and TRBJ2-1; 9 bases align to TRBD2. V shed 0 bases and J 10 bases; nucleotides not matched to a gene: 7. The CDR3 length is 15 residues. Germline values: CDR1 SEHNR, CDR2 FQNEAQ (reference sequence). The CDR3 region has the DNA TGTGCCAGCAGCTTAGCAGGCGGGAGGGCTGGAGAGCAGTTCTTC. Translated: CASSLAGGRAGEQFF.

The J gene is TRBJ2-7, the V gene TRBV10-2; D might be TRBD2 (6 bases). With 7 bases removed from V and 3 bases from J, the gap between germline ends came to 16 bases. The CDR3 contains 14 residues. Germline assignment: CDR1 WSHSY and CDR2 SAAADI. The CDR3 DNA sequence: TGCGCCAGCACTCCCCGGGAGAGTCGCTACGAGCAGTACTTC. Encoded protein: CASTPRESRYEQYF.

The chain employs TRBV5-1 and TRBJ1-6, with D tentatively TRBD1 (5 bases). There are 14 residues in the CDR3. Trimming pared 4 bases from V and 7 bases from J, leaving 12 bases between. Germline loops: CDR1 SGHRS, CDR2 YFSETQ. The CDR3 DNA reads TGCGCCAGCAGCACCGACAGAGAGAATTCACCCCTCCACTTT. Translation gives CASSTDRENSPLHF.

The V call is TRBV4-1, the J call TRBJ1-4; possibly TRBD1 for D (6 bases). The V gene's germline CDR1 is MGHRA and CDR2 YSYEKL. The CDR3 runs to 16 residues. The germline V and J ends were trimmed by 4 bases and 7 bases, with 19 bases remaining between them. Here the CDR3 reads CASSLLMGQGPEKLFF. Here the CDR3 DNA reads TGCGCCAGCAGCCTCCTTATGGGGCAGGGGCCTGAAAAACTGTTTTTT.

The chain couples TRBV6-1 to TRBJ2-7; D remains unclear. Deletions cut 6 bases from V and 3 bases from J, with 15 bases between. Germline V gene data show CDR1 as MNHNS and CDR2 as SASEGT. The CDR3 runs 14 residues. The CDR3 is CASSATQLLYEQYF. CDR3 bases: TGTGCCAGCAGCGCGACACAATTACTCTACGAGCAGTACTTC.

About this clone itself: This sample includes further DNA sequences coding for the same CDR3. CDR3 sequence: CASSYLAGTYEQYF. The CDR3 DNA is TGTGCCAGCAGTTACCTGGCAGGGACCTACGAGCAGTACTTC. V usage is TRBV6-5 and J usage is TRBJ2-7; D is perhaps TRBD1 (5 bases). This CDR3 has 14 residues. Germline-derived CDR1 and CDR2 are MNHEY and SVGAGI. Trimming stripped 2 bases from V and 2 bases from J, with 10 bases between.

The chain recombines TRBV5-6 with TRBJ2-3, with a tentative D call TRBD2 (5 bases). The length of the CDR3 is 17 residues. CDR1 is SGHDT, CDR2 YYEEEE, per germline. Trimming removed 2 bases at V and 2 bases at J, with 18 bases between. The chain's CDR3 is CASSFFTEAEFTDTQYF. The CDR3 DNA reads TGTGCCAGCAGCTTCTTTACCGAAGCGGAGTTCACAGATACGCAGTATTTT.

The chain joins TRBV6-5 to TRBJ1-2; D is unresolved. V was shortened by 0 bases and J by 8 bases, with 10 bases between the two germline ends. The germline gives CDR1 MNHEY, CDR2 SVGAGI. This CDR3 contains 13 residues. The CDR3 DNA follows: TGTGCCAGCAGTTACTCAGAAAATAGAGGCTACACCTTC. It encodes CASSYSENRGYTF.

The CDR3 DNA reads TGTGCCAGCAGTGGGGCCGACCAAGAGACCCAGTACTTC. Translating gives CASSGADQETQYF. The chain links TRBV6-5 to TRBJ2-5; a weak D match, TRBD1 (5 bases). Trimming took off 5 bases at V and 0 bases at J, with 7 bases between the two ends. The CDR3 length is 13 residues. CDR1 is MNHEY, CDR2 SVGAGI, per germline.